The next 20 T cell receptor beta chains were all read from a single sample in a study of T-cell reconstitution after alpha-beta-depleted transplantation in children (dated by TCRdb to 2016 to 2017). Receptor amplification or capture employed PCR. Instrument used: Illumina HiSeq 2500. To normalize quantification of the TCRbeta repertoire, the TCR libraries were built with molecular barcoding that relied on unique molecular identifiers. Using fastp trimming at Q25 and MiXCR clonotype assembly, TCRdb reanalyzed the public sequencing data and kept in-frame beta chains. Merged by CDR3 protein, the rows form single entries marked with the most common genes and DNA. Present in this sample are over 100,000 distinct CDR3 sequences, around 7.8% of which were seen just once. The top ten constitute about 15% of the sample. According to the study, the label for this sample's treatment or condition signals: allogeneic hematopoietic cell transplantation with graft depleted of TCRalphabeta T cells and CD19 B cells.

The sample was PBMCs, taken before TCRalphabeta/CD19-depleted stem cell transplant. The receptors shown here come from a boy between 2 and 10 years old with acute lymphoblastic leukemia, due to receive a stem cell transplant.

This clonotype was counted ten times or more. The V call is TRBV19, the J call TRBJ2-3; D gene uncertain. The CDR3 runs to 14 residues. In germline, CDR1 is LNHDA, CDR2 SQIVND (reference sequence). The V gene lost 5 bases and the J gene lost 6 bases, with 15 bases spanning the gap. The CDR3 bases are TGTGCCAGTAGTCCCTTCAGCGATCTGGATACGCAGTATTTT. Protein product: CASSPFSDLDTQYF.

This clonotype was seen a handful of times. The CDR3 coding sequence is TGTGCCAGCAGCCAAGGTTCGTCTAGTCTCTACGAGCAGTACTTC. Amino acids: CASSQGSSSLYEQYF. The chain uses TRBV14 and TRBJ2-7; D is undetermined. The ends were cut back, 1 base at V and 3 bases at J, with 13 bases in the middle. In germline, CDR1 is SGHDN, CDR2 FVKESK. This CDR3 contains 15 residues.

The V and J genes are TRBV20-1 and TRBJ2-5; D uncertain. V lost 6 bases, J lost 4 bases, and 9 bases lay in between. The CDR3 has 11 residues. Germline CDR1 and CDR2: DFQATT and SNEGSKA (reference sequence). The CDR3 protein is CSARIGETQYF. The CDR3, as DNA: TGCAGTGCAAGAATCGGAGAGACCCAGTACTTC.

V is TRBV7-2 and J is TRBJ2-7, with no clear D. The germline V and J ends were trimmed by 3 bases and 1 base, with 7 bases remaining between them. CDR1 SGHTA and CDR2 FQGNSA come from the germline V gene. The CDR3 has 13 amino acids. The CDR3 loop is CASSLDGSYEQYF. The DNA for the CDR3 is TGTGCCAGCAGCTTGGACGGGTCCTACGAGCAGTACTTC.

This CDR3 is CASRPAGLAGGPQTSTDTQYF. DNA for the CDR3: TGTGCCAGCAGACCCGCAGGACTAGCGGGGGGTCCGCAGACTAGCACAGATACGCAGTATTTT. V gene TRBV6-4 combines with J gene TRBJ2-3, with 14 bases that match TRBD2. With 6 bases clipped from V and 0 bases from J, the junction kept 17 bases outside the gene matches. From germline, CDR1 is MRHNA and CDR2 SNTAGT. This CDR3 contains 21 residues.

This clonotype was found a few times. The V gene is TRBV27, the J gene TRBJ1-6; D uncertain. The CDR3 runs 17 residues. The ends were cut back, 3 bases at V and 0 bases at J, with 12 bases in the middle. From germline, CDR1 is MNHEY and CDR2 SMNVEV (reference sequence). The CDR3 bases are TGTGCCAGCAGTTTCGACTGGAGGTTCTCCTATAATTCACCCCTCCACTTT. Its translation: CASSFDWRFSYNSPLHF.

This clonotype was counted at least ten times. Here the CDR3 DNA reads TGCGCCAGCAGCTTTCGGGGGGCGCGCGACACCGGGGAGCTGTTTTTT. It translates to CASSFRGARDTGELFF. This chain connects TRBV5-1 to TRBJ2-2; D may be TRBD2 (7 bases). V lost 2 bases and J 3 bases, leaving 14 bases between the germline ends. Germline V gene sequence: CDR1 SGHRS, CDR2 YFSETQ. The CDR3 contains 16 residues.

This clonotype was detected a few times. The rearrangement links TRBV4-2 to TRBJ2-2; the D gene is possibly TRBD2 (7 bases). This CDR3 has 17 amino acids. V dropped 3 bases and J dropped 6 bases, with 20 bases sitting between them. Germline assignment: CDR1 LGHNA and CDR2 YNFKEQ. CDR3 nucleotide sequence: TGTGCCAGCAGCCAGGGTCGGCGGGGGCGAGGAGCCGGGGAGCTGTTTTTT. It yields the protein CASSQGRRGRGAGELFF.

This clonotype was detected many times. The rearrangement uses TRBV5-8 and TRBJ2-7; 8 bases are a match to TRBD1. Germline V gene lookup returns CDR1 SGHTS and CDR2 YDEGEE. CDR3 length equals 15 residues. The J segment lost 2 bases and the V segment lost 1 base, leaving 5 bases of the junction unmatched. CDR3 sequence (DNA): TGTGCCAGCAGCTTGACGGGACAGGTACCCTACGAGCAGTACTTC. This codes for CASSLTGQVPYEQYF.

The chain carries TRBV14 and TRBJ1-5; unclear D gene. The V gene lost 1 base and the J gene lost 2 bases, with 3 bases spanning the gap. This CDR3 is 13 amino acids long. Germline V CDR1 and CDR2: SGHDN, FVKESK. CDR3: CASSQAGNQPQHF. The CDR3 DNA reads TGTGCCAGCAGCCAAGCCGGCAATCAGCCCCAGCATTTT.

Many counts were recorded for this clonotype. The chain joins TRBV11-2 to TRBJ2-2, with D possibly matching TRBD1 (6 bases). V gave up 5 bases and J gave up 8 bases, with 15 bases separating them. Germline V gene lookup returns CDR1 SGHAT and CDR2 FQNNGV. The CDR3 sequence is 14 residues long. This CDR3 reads CASSLRTVTGELFF. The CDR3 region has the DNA TGTGCCAGCAGCCTCCGGACAGTAACAGGGGAGCTGTTTTTT.

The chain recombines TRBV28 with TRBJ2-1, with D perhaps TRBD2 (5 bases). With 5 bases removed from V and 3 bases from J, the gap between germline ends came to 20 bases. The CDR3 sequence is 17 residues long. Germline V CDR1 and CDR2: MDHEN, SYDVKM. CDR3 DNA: TGTGCCAGCAGTACGCCCTCGAGCGGTTGGTACTACAATGAGCAGTTCTTC. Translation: CASSTPSSGWYYNEQFF.

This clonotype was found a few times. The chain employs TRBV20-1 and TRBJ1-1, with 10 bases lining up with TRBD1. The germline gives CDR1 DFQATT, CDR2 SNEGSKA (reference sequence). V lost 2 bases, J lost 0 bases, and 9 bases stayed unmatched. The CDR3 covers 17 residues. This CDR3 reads CSARPSDRGRMNTEAFF. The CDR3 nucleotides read TGCAGTGCTAGACCCTCGGACAGGGGGAGAATGAACACTGAAGCTTTCTTT.

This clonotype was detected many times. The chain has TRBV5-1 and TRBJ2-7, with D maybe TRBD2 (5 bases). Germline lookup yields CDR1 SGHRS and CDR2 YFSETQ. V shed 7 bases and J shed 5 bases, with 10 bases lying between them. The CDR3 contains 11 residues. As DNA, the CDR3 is TGCGCCAGCCTTCCCGGGGACGAGCAGTACTTC. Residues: CASLPGDEQYF.

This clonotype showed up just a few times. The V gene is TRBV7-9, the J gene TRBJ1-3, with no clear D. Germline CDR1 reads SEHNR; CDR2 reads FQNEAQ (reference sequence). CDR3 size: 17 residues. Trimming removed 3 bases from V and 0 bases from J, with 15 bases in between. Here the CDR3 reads CASSFPLRSSSGNTIYF. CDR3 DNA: TGTGCCAGCAGCTTCCCCCTCCGCTCGAGCTCTGGAAACACCATATATTTT.

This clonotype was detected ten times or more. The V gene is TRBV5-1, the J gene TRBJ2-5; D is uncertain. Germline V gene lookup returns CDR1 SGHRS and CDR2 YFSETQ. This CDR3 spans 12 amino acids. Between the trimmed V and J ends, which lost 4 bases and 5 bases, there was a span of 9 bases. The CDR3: CASSLTGETQYF. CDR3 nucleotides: TGCGCCAGCAGCCTCACCGGGGAGACCCAGTACTTC.

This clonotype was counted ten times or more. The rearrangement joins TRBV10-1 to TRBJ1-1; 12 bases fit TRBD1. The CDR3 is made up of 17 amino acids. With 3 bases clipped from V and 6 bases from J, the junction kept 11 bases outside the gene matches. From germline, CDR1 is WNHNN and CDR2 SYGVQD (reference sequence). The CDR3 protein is CASSEAGQGAPGPEAFF. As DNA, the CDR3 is TGCGCCAGCAGTGAAGCGGGACAGGGGGCACCCGGCCCTGAAGCTTTCTTT.

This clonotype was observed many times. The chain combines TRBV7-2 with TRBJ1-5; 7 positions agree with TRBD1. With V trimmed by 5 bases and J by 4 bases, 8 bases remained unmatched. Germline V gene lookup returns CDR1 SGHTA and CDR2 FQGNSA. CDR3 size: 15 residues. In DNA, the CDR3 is TGTGCCAGCAGCCCCCGGGACAGCCATAATCAGCCCCAGCATTTT. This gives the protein CASSPRDSHNQPQHF.

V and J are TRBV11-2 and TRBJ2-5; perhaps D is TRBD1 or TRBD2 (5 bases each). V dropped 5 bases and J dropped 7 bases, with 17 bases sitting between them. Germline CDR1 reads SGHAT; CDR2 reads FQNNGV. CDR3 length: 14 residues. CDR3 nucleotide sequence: TGTGCCAGCAGCCCGGGGCCGAGGGTCGTGACCCAGTACTTC. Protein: CASSPGPRVVTQYF.

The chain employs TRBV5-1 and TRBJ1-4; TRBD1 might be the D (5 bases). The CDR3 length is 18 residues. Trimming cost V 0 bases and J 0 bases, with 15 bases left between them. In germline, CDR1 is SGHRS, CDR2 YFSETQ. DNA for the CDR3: TGCGCCAGCAGCTTGGAGTCAGGGATATATGCAACTAATGAAAAACTGTTTTTT. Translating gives CASSLESGIYATNEKLFF.